A single sample gave rise to the 10 T cell receptor beta chains below, sequenced in a study of shared clonotypes between healthy human individuals. Libraries were prepared by immunoSEQ multiplex PCR; TCRdb keeps only in-frame clonotypes and omits some of them. The top ten clones hold 12% of a sample with more than 400,000 clones, 60% to 80% of them seen once. Input material: PBMCs. All receptors come from a woman aged 40-49 years in good health. Some clones in this sample may be carry-over from other donors' samples.

V is TRBV5-1 and J is TRBJ2-1, with TRBD2 matching 11 bases. Germline V gene lookup returns CDR1 SGHRS and CDR2 YFSETQ. Unmatched junction bases numbered 1, after V lost 0 bases and J lost 2 bases. CDR3 length: 16 residues. The CDR3 loop is CASSLGLAGPYNEQFF. DNA for the CDR3: TGCGCCAGCAGCTTGGGACTAGCGGGACCCTACAATGAGCAGTTCTTC.

V gene TRBV4-1 combines with J gene TRBJ2-3; weak D call: TRBD1 (5 bases). In germline, CDR1 is MGHRA, CDR2 YSYEKL. The CDR3 has 17 residues. V was pared by 0 bases and J by 4 bases, with 17 bases between. The DNA of the CDR3 is TGCGCCAGCAGCCAAGAATTAGGGGTTGGGTTGGCAGATACGCAGTATTTT. Amino acids: CASSQELGVGLADTQYF.

This rearrangement joins TRBV4-2 to TRBJ2-1, with TRBD2 as a possible D gene (5 bases). Germline V gene sequence: CDR1 LGHNA, CDR2 YNFKEQ. The CDR3 loop spans 16 amino acids. The V and J ends lost 0 bases and 1 base respectively, with 10 bases between them. The CDR3 coding sequence is TGTGCCAGCAGCCAAGATGTCGGGGAGTCCTACAATGAGCAGTTCTTC. Protein: CASSQDVGESYNEQFF.

The chain links TRBV19 to TRBJ2-3; 8 bases map to TRBD1. With V trimmed by 4 bases and J by 3 bases, 6 bases remained unmatched. The CDR3 runs to 15 residues. Germline V gene sequence: CDR1 LNHDA, CDR2 SQIVND (reference sequence). CDR3 sequence: CASSTRQGRTDTQYF. CDR3 sequence (DNA): TGTGCCAGTAGTACTCGACAGGGGCGGACAGATACGCAGTATTTT.

The chain uses TRBV27 and TRBJ2-1, with D unresolved. V was pared by 2 bases and J by 7 bases, with 9 bases between. The CDR3 consists of 13 residues. Germline CDR1 reads MNHEY; CDR2 reads SMNVEV (reference sequence). CDR3 coding DNA: TGTGCCAGCAGTTTACACGGAGCGAATGAGCAGTTCTTC. This sequence encodes CASSLHGANEQFF.

This clone was detected only once. This chain joins TRBV7-9 and TRBJ2-1; perhaps TRBD1 as D (5 bases). This CDR3 has 14 residues. V was shortened by 5 bases and J by 5 bases, with 13 bases between the two germline ends. Looked up from germline, CDR1 is SEHNR and CDR2 is FQNEAQ (reference sequence). CDR3 sequence reads: CASSRGEWNNEQFF. Here the CDR3 DNA reads TGTGCCAGCAGCAGGGGTGAATGGAACAATGAGCAGTTCTTC.

The chain combines TRBV5-4 with TRBJ2-2; 7 bases fit TRBD2. V lost 4 bases, J lost 8 bases, and 14 bases stayed unmatched. The germline CDR1 and CDR2 sequences are SGHNT and YYREEE (reference sequence). This CDR3 has 16 amino acids. CDR3 DNA sequence: TGTGCCAGCAGCCCCGCCAGGAGGCGGGAGATAGGGGAGCTGTTTTTT. This sequence encodes CASSPARRREIGELFF.

The rearrangement links TRBV2 to TRBJ2-2, with a possible D match to TRBD1 (6 bases). Trimming pared 7 bases from V and 7 bases from J, leaving 22 bases between. Germline V gene sequence: CDR1 SNHLY, CDR2 FYNNEI. The CDR3 is 16 residues long. CDR3 sequence (DNA): TGTGCCAGCATTGGGGGCAGGGGAACCGGCAGCGGGGAGCTGTTTTTT. Its translation is CASIGGRGTGSGELFF.

The genes are TRBV4-1 and TRBJ2-1; 14 nucleotides line up with TRBD2. Trimming at V came to 2 bases and at J to 7 bases, leaving 13 bases not matched to a gene. The CDR3 length is 19 residues. CDR1 is MGHRA and CDR2 is YSYEKL in the germline V gene. CDR3 sequence: CASSQLIRTSGRRSNEQFF. In DNA, the CDR3 is TGCGCCAGCAGCCAATTGATTAGGACTAGCGGGAGGAGATCTAATGAGCAGTTCTTC.

The rearrangement links TRBV18 to TRBJ2-2, with 8 bases lining up with TRBD2. V dropped 5 bases and J dropped 6; count of bases not matched to a gene: 8. The CDR3 length is 15 residues. Germline V gene lookup returns CDR1 KGHSH and CDR2 LQKENI. The CDR3: CASSASGLDPGELFF. In nucleotides, the CDR3 is TGTGCCAGCTCAGCGTCGGGACTAGATCCCGGGGAGCTGTTTTTT. The whole variable domain, remainder taken from reference TRBV18 and TRBJ2-2, is NAGVMQNPRHLVRRRGQEARLRCSPMKGHSHVYWYRQLPEEGLKFMVYLQKENIIDESGMPKERFSAEFPKEGPSILRIQQVVRGDSAAYFCASSASGLDPGELFFGEGSRLTVL.